The subject of this entry is one T cell receptor (beta chain). Its target is not known. The CDR3 spans 18 residues. Germline assignment: CDR1 SGHRS and CDR2 YFSETQ. Trimming cost V 5 bases and J 2 bases, with 24 bases left between them. The sample originates from a study of T cell repertoires in ileal Crohn's disease. Overall study: Every patient was operated on for stricturing (approximately 60%) or penetrating (approximately 39%) complications. Study-wide results and limits: Mucosal expansions were suggested to be mainly CD8 T cells.

The table came from immunoSEQ multiplex PCR; TCRdb's copy has only in-frame clones and leaves some out. The repertoire holds about 4,300 clones, 75% to 85% seen once, with 15% to 20% in the top ten. The origin of this receptor is an adult with Crohn's disease. The rearrangement uses TRBV5-1 and TRBJ2-3; a weak D match, TRBD2 (6 bases). Sequenced material: ileal tissue. DNA of the CDR3: TGCGCCAGCAGGTCGGGACTTGGGGATCCTATCTCCACAGATACGCAGTATTTT. Its protein product is CASRSGLGDPISTDTQYF.